One and the same sample provided the 21 T cell receptor beta chains below, sequenced in a study of blood T cell repertoires in COVID-19. Clones were sequenced by immunoSEQ multiplex PCR, and TCRdb holds only the in-frame ones, with some missing. The repertoire holds 300,000 to 350,000 clones, with about 88% as singletons. What was sequenced was peripheral blood. The receptor source for this set is an older woman with COVID-19, enrolled during active disease.

The CDR3, as DNA: TGTGCCAGCAGCTTGTCTGGTATCGGTGGCTACACCTTC. Translating it yields CASSLSGIGGYTF. This chain joins TRBV5-4 and TRBJ1-2, with D unresolved. Per germline, CDR1 SGHNT and CDR2 YYREEE (reference sequence). The V end was cut by 1 base, the J end by 7 bases, with 11 bases between. The CDR3 consists of 13 residues.

This chain joins TRBV12-3 or TRBV12-4 and TRBJ2-7, with a weak D call TRBD2 (6 bases). V lost 3 bases to trimming and J lost 5 bases, with 11 bases between them. This CDR3 has 13 amino acids. CDR3 protein: CASSFNWGDEQYF. The CDR3 DNA reads as TGTGCCAGCAGTTTTAACTGGGGGGACGAGCAGTACTTC.

The CDR3 loop reads CASRETGAGQPQHF. In nucleotides, the CDR3 is TGTGCCAGCAGGGAAACAGGGGCAGGGCAGCCCCAGCATTTT. The chain has TRBV28 and TRBJ1-5; TRBD1 aligns across 7 bases. This CDR3 has 14 amino acids. Germline V gene data show CDR1 as MDHEN and CDR2 as SYDVKM. V lost 6 bases, J lost 7 bases, and 9 bases stayed unmatched.

The chain is built from TRBV5-5 and TRBJ1-5; D is undetermined. V lost 4 bases to trimming and J lost 2 bases, with 10 bases between them. Germline V gene sequence: CDR1 SGHKS, CDR2 YYEKEE (reference sequence). The CDR3 sequence is 14 residues long. The CDR3 DNA reads as TGTGCCAGCAGCCAGGACGGGGGCAATCAGCCCCAGCATTTT. Protein: CASSQDGGNQPQHF.

The chain couples TRBV6-6 to TRBJ1-2; 7 nucleotides align to TRBD1. The trim removed 2 bases at V and 5 bases at J, leaving 11 bases unmatched. This CDR3 is built from 16 residues. From germline, CDR1 is MNHNY and CDR2 SVGAGI (reference sequence). This CDR3 reads CASSYGRTGGIYGYTF. CDR3 sequence (DNA): TGTGCCAGCAGTTACGGAAGGACAGGAGGAATATATGGCTACACCTTC.

The chain uses TRBV5-1 and TRBJ1-1; D is unresolved. This CDR3 contains 15 residues. Trimming shortened V by 2 bases and J by 1 base, and 12 bases separated the two germline ends. Per the germline V gene, CDR1 is SGHRS and CDR2 is YFSETQ. The CDR3 DNA reads as TGCGCCAGCAGCTTACGGACTGGGTCGAACACTGAAGCTTTCTTT. The encoded protein is CASSLRTGSNTEAFF. The variable domain in full, with the rest retrieved from reference TRBV5-1 and TRBJ1-1, is KAGVTQTPRYLIKTRGQQVTLSCSPISGHRSVSWYQQTPGQGLQFLFEYFSETQRNKGNFPGRFSGRQFSNSRSEMNVSTLELGDSALYLCASSLRTGSNTEAFFGQGTRLTVV.

The V and J genes are TRBV19 and TRBJ1-4; D not certain. This CDR3 is built from 16 residues. Germline CDR1 and CDR2: LNHDA and SQIVND (reference sequence). Trimming left V 0 bases short and J 5 bases short, with 13 bases between. This CDR3 is CASSIDRGTWNEKLFF. CDR3 DNA: TGTGCCAGTAGTATAGATCGCGGAACCTGGAATGAAAAACTGTTTTTT.

This chain links TRBV2 with TRBJ1-1, with D possibly being TRBD1 (5 bases). V was trimmed by 7 bases and J by 1 base, leaving 10 bases between them. The germline V gene has CDR1 SNHLY and CDR2 FYNNEI. CDR3 length equals 13 residues. CDR3 in amino acids: CASIKTENTEAFF. CDR3 sequence (DNA): TGTGCCAGCATAAAGACAGAGAACACTGAAGCTTTCTTT.

This clone was observed a handful of times. The chain couples TRBV6-5 to TRBJ2-1; TRBD2 matches at 8 bases. V dropped 9 bases and J dropped 7; count of bases not matched to a gene: 5. CDR1 and CDR2 (germline): MNHEY, SVGAGI. The CDR3 covers 12 residues. The CDR3 DNA is TGTGCCAGTGGGACTAGTTATAATGAGCAGTTCTTC. Its translation is CASGTSYNEQFF.

The count of this clone is one. This sequence joins TRBV11-2 and TRBJ2-7; 9 positions agree with TRBD1. This CDR3 is 14 amino acids long. Germline V CDR1 and CDR2: SGHAT, FQNNGV. V trimming: 5 bases; J trimming: 8 bases; junction bases outside the gene matches: 10. The CDR3 nucleotides read TGTGCCAGCAGCACCTCCGGGACAGGGACAAAGCAGTACTTC. As protein: CASSTSGTGTKQYF.

V gene TRBV5-4 combines with J gene TRBJ1-2; TRBD1 matches at 7 bases. Per germline, CDR1 SGHNT and CDR2 YYREEE (reference sequence). The CDR3 sequence is 14 residues long. V gave up 4 bases and J gave up 1 base; unmatched junction bases: 4. CDR3 in amino acids: CASSTGQINYGYTF. The CDR3 region has the DNA TGTGCCAGCAGCACGGGACAGATTAACTATGGCTACACCTTC.

The chain uses TRBV2 and TRBJ2-6; weak D call: TRBD1 (6 bases). There are 17 residues in the CDR3. With 5 bases removed from V and 4 bases from J, the gap between germline ends came to 18 bases. Per germline, CDR1 SNHLY and CDR2 FYNNEI. The CDR3 bases are TGTGCCAGCAGTCAAGGGGACATCTTGACCGGGGCCAACGTCCTGACTTTC. Translated: CASSQGDILTGANVLTF.

The genes are TRBV5-1 and TRBJ1-4; possible D gene TRBD1, 5 bases. This CDR3 spans 16 amino acids. Germline V gives CDR1 SGHRS, CDR2 YFSETQ. V was pared by 0 bases and J by 3 bases, with 12 bases between. The DNA for the CDR3 is TGCGCCAGCAGCTTGGAACTCGTGACAGCTAATGAAAAACTGTTTTTT. Encoded protein: CASSLELVTANEKLFF.

This chain links TRBV4-1 with TRBJ2-1, with 8 bases aligning to TRBD2. Trimming at V came to 1 base and at J to 7 bases, leaving 15 bases not matched to a gene. The CDR3 extends over 18 amino acids. The V gene's germline CDR1 is MGHRA and CDR2 YSYEKL. CDR3 nucleotide sequence: TGCGCCAGCAGCCAAGGAGGATGGCGGGGGGACCGGGGAAATGAGCAGTTCTTC. It is translated as CASSQGGWRGDRGNEQFF.

This clone was picked up one time. The chain couples TRBV5-1 to TRBJ1-6; D is ambiguous. Germline loops: CDR1 SGHRS, CDR2 YFSETQ. CDR3 length: 14 residues. V lost 4 bases and J lost 2, with 7 bases in between. The CDR3 DNA is TGCGCCAGCAGCGCCGGGACCTATAATTCACCCCTCCACTTT. It encodes CASSAGTYNSPLHF.

This clone has a single count. The rearrangement links TRBV2 to TRBJ2-3, with 10 bases identical to TRBD2. This CDR3 spans 15 amino acids. Germline CDR1 is SNHLY and CDR2 is FYNNEI. V lost 5 bases to trimming and J lost 1 base; unmatched junction nucleotides: 3. The CDR3 sequence: CASSRLAGRTDTQYF. As DNA, the CDR3 is TGTGCCAGCAGTCGACTAGCGGGCCGCACAGATACGCAGTATTTT.

The chain joins TRBV10-3 to TRBJ1-2, with 9 nucleotides matching TRBD1. Germline values: CDR1 ENHRY, CDR2 SYGVKD. CDR3 length: 13 amino acids. V lost 11 bases, J lost 0 bases, and 4 bases stayed unmatched. As DNA, the CDR3 is TGTGCCGGCGGGACAGGGCCTAACTATGGCTACACCTTC. Protein product: CAGGTGPNYGYTF.

The chain joins TRBV18 to TRBJ1-1; the D is unclear. The germline V gene encodes CDR1 KGHSH and CDR2 LQKENI. The V gene lost 0 bases and the J gene lost 1 base, with 9 bases spanning the gap. This CDR3 comprises 15 residues. The CDR3 DNA is TGTGCCAGCTCACCACCGAGCCAGGAGAACACTGAAGCTTTCTTT. This encodes CASSPPSQENTEAFF. The full variable domain, its missing parts supplied by reference TRBV18 and TRBJ1-1, is NAGVMQNPRHLVRRRGQEARLRCSPMKGHSHVYWYRQLPEEGLKFMVYLQKENIIDESGMPKERFSAEFPKEGPSILRIQQVVRGDSAAYFCASSPPSQENTEAFFGQGTRLTVV.

The chain carries TRBV27 and TRBJ1-6, with D unclear. Germline V gene sequence: CDR1 MNHEY, CDR2 SMNVEV (reference sequence). The CDR3 is 14 amino acids. V lost 5 bases, J lost 2 bases, and 7 bases lay in between. The CDR3 DNA reads TGTGCCAGCAGTGGGCAAGCCTATAATTCACCCCTCCACTTT. It translates to CASSGQAYNSPLHF.

The CDR3 DNA sequence: TGTGCCAGCAGTTCCCAACTTGGACTAGGCAAAAACATTCAGTACTTC. This encodes CASSSQLGLGKNIQYF. The chain couples TRBV27 to TRBJ2-4; the match to TRBD2 covers 7 bases. Germline V gives CDR1 MNHEY, CDR2 SMNVEV (reference sequence). The length of the CDR3 is 16 residues. Trimming cost V 4 bases and J 3 bases; bases outside gene matches: 9.

V is TRBV27 and J is TRBJ2-1; 9 bases agree with TRBD1. V gave up 4 bases and J gave up 6 bases; unmatched junction bases: 10. CDR3 length: 16 residues. Germline CDR1 MNHEY, CDR2 SMNVEV (reference sequence). CDR3 loop: CASSSLGGQGVNEQFF. CDR3 nucleotide sequence: TGTGCCAGCAGTTCCCTAGGGGGACAGGGTGTCAATGAGCAGTTCTTC.